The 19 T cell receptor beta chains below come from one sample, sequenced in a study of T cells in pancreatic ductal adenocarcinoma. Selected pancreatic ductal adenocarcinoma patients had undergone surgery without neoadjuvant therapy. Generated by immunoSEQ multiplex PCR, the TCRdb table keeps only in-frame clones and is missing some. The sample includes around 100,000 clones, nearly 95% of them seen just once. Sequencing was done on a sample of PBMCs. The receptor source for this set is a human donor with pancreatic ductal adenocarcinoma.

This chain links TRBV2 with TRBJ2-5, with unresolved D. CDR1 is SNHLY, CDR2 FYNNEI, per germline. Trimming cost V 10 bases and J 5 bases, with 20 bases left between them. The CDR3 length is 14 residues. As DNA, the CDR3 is TGTGCCACCGCCTCCTCGACCGAGGCGGAGACCCAGTACTTC. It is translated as CATASSTEAETQYF.

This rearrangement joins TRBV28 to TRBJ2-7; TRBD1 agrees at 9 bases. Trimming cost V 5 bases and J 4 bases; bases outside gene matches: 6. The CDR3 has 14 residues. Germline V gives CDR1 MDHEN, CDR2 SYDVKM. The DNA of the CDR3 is TGTGCCAGCAGTCAAACAGGGGGCGGGTACGAGCAGTACTTC. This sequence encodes CASSQTGGGYEQYF.

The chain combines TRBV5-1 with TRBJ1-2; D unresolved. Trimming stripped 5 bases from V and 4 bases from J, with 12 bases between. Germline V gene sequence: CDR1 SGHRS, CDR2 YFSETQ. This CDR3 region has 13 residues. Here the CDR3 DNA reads TGCGCCAGCAGTTACGACACAATCTATGGCTACACCTTC. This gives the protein CASSYDTIYGYTF.

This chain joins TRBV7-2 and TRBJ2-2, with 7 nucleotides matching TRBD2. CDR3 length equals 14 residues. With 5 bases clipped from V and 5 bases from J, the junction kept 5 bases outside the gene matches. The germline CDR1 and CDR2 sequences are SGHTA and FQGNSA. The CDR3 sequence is CASSPLGGTGELFF. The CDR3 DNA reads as TGTGCCAGCAGCCCCCTGGGGGGGACCGGGGAGCTGTTTTTT.

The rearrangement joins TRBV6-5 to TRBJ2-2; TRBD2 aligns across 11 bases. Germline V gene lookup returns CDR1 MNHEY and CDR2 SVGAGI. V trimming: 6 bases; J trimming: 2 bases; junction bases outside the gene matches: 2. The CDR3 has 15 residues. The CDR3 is CASRTSGDNTGELFF. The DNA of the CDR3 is TGTGCCAGCAGGACTAGCGGGGATAACACCGGGGAGCTGTTTTTT.

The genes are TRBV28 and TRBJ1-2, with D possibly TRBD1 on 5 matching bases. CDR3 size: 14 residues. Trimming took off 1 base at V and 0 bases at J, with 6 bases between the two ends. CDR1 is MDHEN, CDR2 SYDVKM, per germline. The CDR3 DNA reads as TGTGCCAGCAGTTTATCGGGGGCTAACTATGGCTACACCTTC. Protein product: CASSLSGANYGYTF.

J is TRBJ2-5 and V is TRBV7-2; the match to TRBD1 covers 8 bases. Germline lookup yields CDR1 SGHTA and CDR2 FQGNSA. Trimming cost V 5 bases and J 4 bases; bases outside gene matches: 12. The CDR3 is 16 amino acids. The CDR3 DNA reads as TGTGCCAGCAGCCCCACCGGGCAGGGGGCATCAGAGACCCAGTACTTC. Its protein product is CASSPTGQGASETQYF.

DNA of the CDR3: TGTGCCAGCAGCTTAGGAGTTAGCGGGATTGTCTATGAGCAGTTCTTC. Its protein is CASSLGVSGIVYEQFF. V is TRBV7-6 and J is TRBJ2-1; 8 nucleotides agree with TRBD2. The junction had 10 bases not matched to a gene; V was cut back by 1 base and J by 8 bases. Germline CDR1 is SGHVS and CDR2 is FNYEAQ. The length of the CDR3 is 16 residues.

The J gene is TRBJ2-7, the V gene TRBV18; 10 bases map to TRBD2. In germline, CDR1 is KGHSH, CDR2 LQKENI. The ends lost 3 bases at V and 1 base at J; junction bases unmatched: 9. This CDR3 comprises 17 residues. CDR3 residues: CASSPPVGAGGSYEQYF. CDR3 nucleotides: TGTGCCAGCTCACCCCCGGTGGGAGCGGGAGGGTCCTACGAGCAGTACTTC.

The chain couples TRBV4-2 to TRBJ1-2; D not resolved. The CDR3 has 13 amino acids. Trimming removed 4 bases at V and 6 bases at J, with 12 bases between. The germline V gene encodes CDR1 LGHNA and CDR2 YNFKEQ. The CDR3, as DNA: TGTGCCAGCAGCCTCCTATGGGAGGATGGCTACACCTTC. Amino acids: CASSLLWEDGYTF.

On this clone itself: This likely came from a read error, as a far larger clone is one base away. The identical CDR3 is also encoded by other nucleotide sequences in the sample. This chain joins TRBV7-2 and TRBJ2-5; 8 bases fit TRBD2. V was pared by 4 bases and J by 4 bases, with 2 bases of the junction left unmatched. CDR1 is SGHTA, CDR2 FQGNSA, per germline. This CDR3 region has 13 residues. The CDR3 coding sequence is TGTGCCAGCAGCTCCGCGGGGGGAGAGACCCAGTACTTC. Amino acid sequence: CASSSAGGETQYF.

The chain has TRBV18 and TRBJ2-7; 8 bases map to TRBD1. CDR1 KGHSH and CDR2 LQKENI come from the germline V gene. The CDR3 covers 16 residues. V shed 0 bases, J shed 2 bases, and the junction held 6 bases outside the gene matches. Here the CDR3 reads CASSPPRPGGPYEQYF. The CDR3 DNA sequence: TGTGCCAGCTCACCACCTCGCCCAGGGGGCCCCTACGAGCAGTACTTC.

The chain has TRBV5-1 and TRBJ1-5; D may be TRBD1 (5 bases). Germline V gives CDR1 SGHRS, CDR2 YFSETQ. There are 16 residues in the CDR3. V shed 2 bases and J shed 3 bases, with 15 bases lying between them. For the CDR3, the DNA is TGCGCCAGCAGCTTACAAAACCAGGGAAACAATCAGCCCCAGCATTTT. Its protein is CASSLQNQGNNQPQHF. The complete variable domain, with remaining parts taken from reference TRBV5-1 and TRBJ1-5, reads KAGVTQTPRYLIKTRGQQVTLSCSPISGHRSVSWYQQTPGQGLQFLFEYFSETQRNKGNFPGRFSGRQFSNSRSEMNVSTLELGDSALYLCASSLQNQGNNQPQHFGDGTRLSIL.

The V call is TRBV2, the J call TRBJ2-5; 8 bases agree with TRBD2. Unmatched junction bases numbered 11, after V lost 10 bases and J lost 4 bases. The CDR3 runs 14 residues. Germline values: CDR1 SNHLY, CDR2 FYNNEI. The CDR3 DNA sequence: TGTGCCAACAAAGCGGGAGCTACGGGAGAGACCCAGTACTTC. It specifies CANKAGATGETQYF.

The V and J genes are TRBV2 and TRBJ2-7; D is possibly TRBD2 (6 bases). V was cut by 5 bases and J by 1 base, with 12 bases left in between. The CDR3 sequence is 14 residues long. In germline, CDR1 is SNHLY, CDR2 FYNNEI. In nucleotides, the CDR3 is TGTGCCAGCAGTCCCCGACTAGTTTCCTACGAGCAGTACTTC. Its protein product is CASSPRLVSYEQYF.

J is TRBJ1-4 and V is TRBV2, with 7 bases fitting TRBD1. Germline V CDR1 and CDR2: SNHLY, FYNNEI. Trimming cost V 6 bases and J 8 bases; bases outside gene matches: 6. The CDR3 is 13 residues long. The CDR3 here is CASRSGTAEKLFF. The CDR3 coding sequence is TGTGCCAGCAGGTCCGGGACAGCCGAAAAACTGTTTTTT.

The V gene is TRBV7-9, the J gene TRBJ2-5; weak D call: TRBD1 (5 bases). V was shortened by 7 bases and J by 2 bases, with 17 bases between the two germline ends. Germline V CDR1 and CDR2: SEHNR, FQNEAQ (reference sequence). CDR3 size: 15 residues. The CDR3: CASTPGRQPQETQYF. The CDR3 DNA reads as TGTGCCAGCACCCCTGGCCGACAGCCGCAAGAGACCCAGTACTTC.

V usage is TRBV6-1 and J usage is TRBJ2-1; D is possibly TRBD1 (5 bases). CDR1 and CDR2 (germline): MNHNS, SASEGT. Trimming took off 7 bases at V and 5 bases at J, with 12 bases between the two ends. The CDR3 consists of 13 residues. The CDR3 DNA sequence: TGTGCCAGCAAGGCAGGGTACGACAATGAGCAGTTCTTC. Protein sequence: CASKAGYDNEQFF.

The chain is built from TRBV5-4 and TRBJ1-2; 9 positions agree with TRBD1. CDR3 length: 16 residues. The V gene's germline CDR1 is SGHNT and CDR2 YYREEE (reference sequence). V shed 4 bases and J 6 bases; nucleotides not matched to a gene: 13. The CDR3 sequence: CASSPVGGQGPHGYTF. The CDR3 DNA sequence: TGTGCCAGCAGCCCGGTAGGGGGACAGGGACCCCATGGCTACACCTTC.